The rows below give T cell receptor beta chains drawn from one sample of a study of post-analysis software for immune sequencing data. TCRdb called the PCR reads again in MiXCR, with one record for every CDR3 protein. The top ten hold 4.6% of the sample, which has some 890,000 distinct CDR3 sequences, approximately 53% seen once. Sequenced material: blood. The origin of the receptors is a girl aged 10 to 17 with multiple sclerosis. The CDR3 runs from the conserved cysteine through the conserved F or W. The D gene is left open where the match is weak. Size is omitted from some rows. Given values are once, few, many or a class for expanded clones.

clone_size	j_call	v_call	d_call	cdr3_length	cdr3_nt	cdr3_aa
.	TRBJ1-4	TRBV3-1	TRBD1	12	TGTGCCAGCCGGACAGGGAAGGAAAAACTGTTTTTT	CASRTGKEKLFF
few	TRBJ2-5	TRBV29-1	TRBD1	12	TGCAGCGAACAGGGGGCAGGGGAGACCCAGTACTTC	CSEQGAGETQYF
.	TRBJ2-7	TRBV7-6	TRBD2	15	TGTGCCAGCAGCTTAAGGGGAGGGGAACCCTACGAGCAGTACTTC	CASSLRGGEPYEQYF
.	TRBJ2-7	TRBV13	TRBD2	16	TGTGCCAGCAGCGATTCTAGCGGGAGGACTTCCTACGAGCAGTACTTC	CASSDSSGRTSYEQYF
.	TRBJ2-3	TRBV10-3	.	15	TGTGCCATCAGTGAAACATCCAGAACGGCAGATACGCAGTATTTT	CAISETSRTADTQYF
.	TRBJ1-2	TRBV20-1	TRBD1	13	TGCAGTGCTAACCCTGGGACAGGGAAAGGCTACACCTTC	CSANPGTGKGYTF
.	TRBJ2-6	TRBV20-1	TRBD2	17	TGCAGTGCTAGAGATCTGGCTAGCGGGTCTGGGGCCAACGTCCTGACTTTC	CSARDLASGSGANVLTF
.	TRBJ2-7	TRBV5-1	.	13	TGCGCCAGCAAACAGGGTACTTTCTACGAGCAGTACTTC	CASKQGTFYEQYF
.	TRBJ1-1	TRBV10-3	.	16	TGTGCCATCAGTGAGTCGAAGTTTAGGTCGAACACTGAAGCTTTCTTT	CAISESKFRSNTEAFF
few	TRBJ2-7	TRBV29-1	.	15	TGCAGCGTTGAAGATCGGGCAGCGCGAACCTACGAGCAGTACTTC	CSVEDRAARTYEQYF
.	TRBJ2-7	TRBV5-1	.	14	TGCGCCAGCAGCTTGGGTTCGAACGGCTACGAGCAGTACTTC	CASSLGSNGYEQYF
few	TRBJ2-7	TRBV10-3	.	15	TGTGCCATCAGTGACGTGGAGGGCCGGATGAACGAGCAGTACTTC	CAISDVEGRMNEQYF
.	TRBJ2-7	TRBV7-8	.	12	TGTGCCAGCAGCCTAAAGGCCCGCGAGCAGTACTTC	CASSLKAREQYF
.	TRBJ2-4	TRBV29-1	.	16	TGCAGCGTTGAGGGGGCAGCAGGGTACGGCAAAAACATTCAGTACTTC	CSVEGAAGYGKNIQYF
.	TRBJ2-5	TRBV9	TRBD2	16	TGTGCCAGCAGCGCCCGAGCGGGAAAGGATAATGATGAGCAGTACTTC	CASSARAGKDNDEQYF
many	TRBJ2-3	TRBV6-5	.	12	TGTGCCAGTAAGGGGGGTACAGATACGCAGTATTTT	CASKGGTDTQYF
.	TRBJ2-2	TRBV5-1	.	14	TGCGCCAGCAGCTCTTGGGGGGGCCACGGGGAGCTGTTTTTT	CASSSWGGHGELFF
.	TRBJ1-2	TRBV20-1	TRBD1	15	TGCAGTGCTGTAAACCGGGACAGGGGTAACTATGGCTACACCTTC	CSAVNRDRGNYGYTF
.	TRBJ2-3	TRBV6-5	.	15	TGTGCCAGCAGCATTACCGGGACTAGCACAGATACGCAGTATTTT	CASSITGTSTDTQYF
.	TRBJ2-7	TRBV7-8	TRBD2	17	TGTGCCAGCAGCTGGGGACTAGCCCAGGGAAATTCGTACGAGCAGTACTTC	CASSWGLAQGNSYEQYF
once	TRBJ2-3	TRBV3-1	TRBD2	19	TGTGCCAGCAGCTCTGGGGGCCGACTAGCGGGATACAACACGGATACGCAGTATTTT	CASSSGGRLAGYNTDTQYF
.	TRBJ2-7	TRBV4-1	TRBD1	16	TGCGCCAGCAGCCAACTGGGACAGTGGGTTGAAGGCGAGCAGTACTTC	CASSQLGQWVEGEQYF
.	TRBJ2-5	TRBV7-2	.	13	TGTGCCAGCAGCCGCTTAGGAGGGGGGACCCAGTACTTC	CASSRLGGGTQYF
.	TRBJ2-5	TRBV12-5	.	15	TGTGCTAGTGGTTTGGTAGGGCCTCCGCAGGCGACCCAGTACTTC	CASGLVGPPQATQYF
.	TRBJ1-2	TRBV6-1	TRBD1	13	TGTGCCAGCAGGCGACAGGGGGCAATGGGCTACACCTTC	CASRRQGAMGYTF
.	TRBJ2-1	TRBV7-9	TRBD2	19	TGTGCCAGCAGCTCCACCGGGACTAGCGGGAGGGCCATTGAAAATGAGCAGTTCTTC	CASSSTGTSGRAIENEQFF
few	TRBJ1-4	TRBV29-1	.	14	TGTAGCGTTGAAAAGGGGGGGGTTAATGAAAAACTGTTTTTT	CSVEKGGVNEKLFF
.	TRBJ2-1	TRBV10-3	TRBD1	17	TGTGCCATCAGTGATCCCGCCGGGACAGGGCTTGGGGATGAGCAGTTCTTC	CAISDPAGTGLGDEQFF
few	TRBJ2-1	TRBV3-1	.	13	TGTGCCAGCAGCCTCGCTCCCGTAGGGGAGCAGTTCTTC	CASSLAPVGEQFF
few	TRBJ1-2	TRBV7-9	.	12	TGTGCCAGCAGCCAAGAGAACTATGGCTACACCTTC	CASSQENYGYTF
few	TRBJ2-1	TRBV6-5	TRBD1	14	TGTGCCAGCAGCCGAGGACAGGGGATCAATGAGCAGTTCTTC	CASSRGQGINEQFF
.	TRBJ2-7	TRBV7-9	TRBD1	15	TGTGCCAGCAGCTTTCCGGGACAGGGGTCTTCCGAGCAGTACTTC	CASSFPGQGSSEQYF
.	TRBJ2-1	TRBV5-1	TRBD2	16	TGCGCCAGCAGCTCGCCACTAGCGGGAGAGGGCAATGAGCAGTTCTTC	CASSSPLAGEGNEQFF
.	TRBJ2-1	TRBV15	.	12	TGTGCCACCAGCAGAGAATTAAATGAGCAGTTCTTC	CATSRELNEQFF
.	TRBJ2-3	TRBV6-6	.	16	TGTGCCAGCAGTTACGTGGGGGTGGGTGGCACAGATACGCAGTATTTT	CASSYVGVGGTDTQYF
.	TRBJ2-3	TRBV7-8	.	16	TGTGCCAGCAGCTTAGGGTACGGCGGGGCGATAGATACGCAGTATTTT	CASSLGYGGAIDTQYF
.	TRBJ2-1	TRBV5-1	.	11	TGCGCCACCCACGGAGGCGATGAGCAGTTCTTC	CATHGGDEQFF